The clone carrying this TCR beta chain was seen only a few times. Its antigen is currently unknown. Sequencing of cultured CD4+ T cell DNA used the Oncomine TCR Beta short-read assay. Investigators isolated genomic DNA from cultured CD4+ T cells. TCRdb itself ran the PCR reads through MiXCR, one entry per CDR3 protein. The top ten hold around a third of the sample, which has around 5,400 distinct CDR3 sequences, 40% seen once. Regarding treatment: roughly 11-day PBMC culture with coronavirus spike peptide pools or control peptides (ViraFEST assay). This specimen belongs to a study of vaccination and CD4 T cells after COVID-19. As for the study in general: Control cultures were supplied with a CEFX pool, an HIV-1 Nef pool, or no peptide at all. Whole-study findings and limits: A nonsignificant rise from approximately 21 to 38 was seen in the median number of SARS-CoV-2-reactive clonotypes.

Germline loops: CDR1 LNHDA, CDR2 SQIVND (reference sequence). V lost 6 bases and J 4 bases, leaving 9 bases between the germline ends. CDR3 length: 13 amino acids. The sequenced sample was CD4+ T cells from blood, cultured in vitro. The chain is built from TRBV19 and TRBJ2-2; D possibly corresponds to TRBD1 (6 bases). This TCR was recovered from a human donor who had recovered from COVID-19. The CDR3, as DNA: TGTGCCAGTAGACGGACAGCCACCGGGGAGCTGTTTTTT. This codes for CASRRTATGELFF.